This T cell receptor beta chain was obtained from a study of blood T cell repertoires in COVID-19 (dated by TCRdb to the early 2020s). Regarding the complete study: Samples covering the acute and convalescent phases of COVID-19 were provided by collaborators in the United States, Italy and Spain. The material from the prospective study consisted of cDNA or gDNA derived from T cells, B-cell-depleted T cells, or PBMCs. Subjects who had been exposed to COVID-19, were actively infected with it, or had recovered from it provided the deeply sampled blood TCRbeta repertoires that made up the dataset. The repertoires were released in a freely available public database meant as a resource for research on the immune response to SARS-CoV-2. The samples were drawn from the first 160 participants of the ongoing ImmuneRACE study and from some 1,300 subjects provided by 6 global collaborators. Sample metadata almost always included a de-identified subject ID, COVID-19 status, age in years and sex. Where available, HLA class I and class II types were taken from metadata supplied by the sample provider and were not determined by assay-based typing.

This clone was seen only a few times. The antigen it binds to is not known. There are no base qualities to consult, and no much larger clone falls within one base. The investigation overall reported the following: The quantity of clinical and demographic metadata differed by source and by participant and was supplied without curation.

Trimmed from V: 6 bases; trimmed from J: 8 bases; junction bases lacking a gene match: 6. From a lookup of the germline V gene (reference sequence), CDR1 and CDR2 are MNHEY and SMNVEV. The CDR3 runs 14 amino acids, cysteine and phenylalanine included. Left in the record is the CDR3 DNA by itself, 42 bases read in frame from the first base. Each collaborating institution followed its own protocols to collect whole blood in K2EDTA tubes. Collaborator samples were shipped for TCRbeta analysis as frozen whole blood, isolated PBMCs, or DNA extracted from either sample type. TCRbeta CDR3 regions were amplified from genomic DNA using the immunoSEQ Assay, a bias-controlled multiplex PCR. Concerning the study's data processing: The number of nucleated cells in each sample was estimated from the amplification of reference gene primers within the assay. To quantify the absolute abundance of each unique TCRbeta CDR3 rearrangement, sequence reads were collapsed and filtered. For each sample, productive Simpson clonality was calculated as the square root of Simpson's diversity index over productive rearrangements. Sourced from immuneACCESS, this table was stored by TCRdb with only in-frame sequences that have V and J called. A share of the clones is absent; for the studies checked, an unresolved V gene accounts for under half, and the remainder has no known explanation. D and trimming come from the DNA, and the V and J calls and clone size come from that table. Across this sample there are some 140,000 clones, with just over 75% seen only once. The top ten constitute more than 10% of the sample.

The chain was built from TRBV27 and TRBJ1-6; 8 nucleotides in the junction match TRBD1. The receptor comes from a human donor in a cohort sampled during active COVID-19. Sequenced sample: peripheral blood. Here the CDR3 is given as CASRRGQGDSPLHF. The nucleotide sequence reads TGTGCCAGCAGGCGCGGACAGGGAGATTCACCCCTCCACTTT.